This T cell receptor beta chain was retrieved from a study of cytomegalovirus exposure and HLA in healthy donors. This clone was counted between two and nine times. Vbeta (60) and Jbeta (13) primers were used in the PCR. The data were produced by immunoSEQ multiplex PCR, yet TCRdb's version contains in-frame clones alone and is incomplete. The sample carries 100,000 to 150,000 clones, less than 85% recorded once. V shed 2 bases and J shed 2 bases, with 10 bases lying between them. Looked up from germline, CDR1 is SGHRS and CDR2 is YFSETQ. This CDR3 is built from 14 residues. This sequence originates from a man between 40 and 49 years old in good health and CMV-seronegative. Source material: PBMCs. The chain joins TRBV5-1 to TRBJ1-1, with no clear D. The CDR3 is CASSFTESNTEAFF. The DNA of the CDR3 is TGCGCCAGCAGCTTTACAGAATCAAACACTGAAGCTTTCTTT. Filled out from reference TRBV5-1 and TRBJ1-1, the complete variable domain reads KAGVTQTPRYLIKTRGQQVTLSCSPISGHRSVSWYQQTPGQGLQFLFEYFSETQRNKGNFPGRFSGRQFSNSRSEMNVSTLELGDSALYLCASSFTESNTEAFFGQGTRLTVV.